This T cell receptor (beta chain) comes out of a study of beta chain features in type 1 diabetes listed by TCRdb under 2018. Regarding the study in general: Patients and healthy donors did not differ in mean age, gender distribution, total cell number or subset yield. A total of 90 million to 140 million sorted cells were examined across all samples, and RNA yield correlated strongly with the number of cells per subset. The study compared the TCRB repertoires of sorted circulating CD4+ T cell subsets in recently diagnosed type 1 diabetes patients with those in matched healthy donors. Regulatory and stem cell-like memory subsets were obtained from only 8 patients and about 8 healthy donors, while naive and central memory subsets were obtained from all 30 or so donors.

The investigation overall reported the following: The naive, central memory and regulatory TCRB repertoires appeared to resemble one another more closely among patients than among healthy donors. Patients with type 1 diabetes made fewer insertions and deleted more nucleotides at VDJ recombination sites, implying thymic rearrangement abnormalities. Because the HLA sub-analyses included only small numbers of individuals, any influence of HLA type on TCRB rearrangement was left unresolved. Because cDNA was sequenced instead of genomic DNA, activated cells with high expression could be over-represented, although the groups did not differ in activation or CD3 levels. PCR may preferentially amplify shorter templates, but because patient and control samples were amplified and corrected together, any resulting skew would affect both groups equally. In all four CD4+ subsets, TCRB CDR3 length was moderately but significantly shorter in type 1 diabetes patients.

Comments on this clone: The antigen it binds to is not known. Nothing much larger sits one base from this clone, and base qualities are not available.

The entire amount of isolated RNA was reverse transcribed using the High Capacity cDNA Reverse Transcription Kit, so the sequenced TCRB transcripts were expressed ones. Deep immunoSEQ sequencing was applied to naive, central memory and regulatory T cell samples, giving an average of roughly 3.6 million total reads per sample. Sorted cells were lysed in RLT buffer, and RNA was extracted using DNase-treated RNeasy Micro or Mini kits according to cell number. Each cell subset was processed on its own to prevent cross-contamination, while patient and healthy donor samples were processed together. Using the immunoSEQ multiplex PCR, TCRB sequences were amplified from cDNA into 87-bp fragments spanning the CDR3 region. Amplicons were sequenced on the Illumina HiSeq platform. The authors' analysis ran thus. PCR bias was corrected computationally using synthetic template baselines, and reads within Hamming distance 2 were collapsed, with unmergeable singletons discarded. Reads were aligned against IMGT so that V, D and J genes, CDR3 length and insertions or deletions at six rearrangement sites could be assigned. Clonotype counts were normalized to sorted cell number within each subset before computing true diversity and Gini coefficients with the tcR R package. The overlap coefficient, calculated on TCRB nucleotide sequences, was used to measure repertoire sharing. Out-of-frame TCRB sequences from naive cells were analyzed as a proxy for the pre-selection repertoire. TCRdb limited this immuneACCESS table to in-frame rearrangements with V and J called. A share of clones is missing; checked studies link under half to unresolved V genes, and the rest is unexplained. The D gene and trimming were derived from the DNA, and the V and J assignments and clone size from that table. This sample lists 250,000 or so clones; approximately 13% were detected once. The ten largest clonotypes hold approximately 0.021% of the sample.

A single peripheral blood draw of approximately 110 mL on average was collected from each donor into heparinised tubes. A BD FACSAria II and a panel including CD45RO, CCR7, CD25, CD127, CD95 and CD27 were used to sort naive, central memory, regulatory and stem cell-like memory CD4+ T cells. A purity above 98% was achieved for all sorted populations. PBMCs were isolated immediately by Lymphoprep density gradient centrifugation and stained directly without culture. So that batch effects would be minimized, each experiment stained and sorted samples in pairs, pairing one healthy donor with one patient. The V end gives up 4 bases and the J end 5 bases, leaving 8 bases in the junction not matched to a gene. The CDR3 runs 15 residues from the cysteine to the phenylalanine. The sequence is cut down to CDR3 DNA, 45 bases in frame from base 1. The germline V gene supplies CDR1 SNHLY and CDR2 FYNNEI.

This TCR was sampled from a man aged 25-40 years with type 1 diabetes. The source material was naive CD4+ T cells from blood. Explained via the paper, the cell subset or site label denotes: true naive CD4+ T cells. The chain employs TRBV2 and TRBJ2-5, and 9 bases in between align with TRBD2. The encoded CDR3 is CASSGVAGAGETQYF. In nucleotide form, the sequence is TGTGCCAGCAGTGGTGTAGCGGGAGCTGGGGAGACCCAGTACTTC.